This T cell receptor (beta chain) appears in the sequencing data of a study of cytomegalovirus exposure and HLA in healthy donors. Study findings and constraints: In a later analysis, compared with equally common non-associated chains, HLA-associated beta chains were more expanded. Reported performance of the classifier showed diagnosis of cytomegalovirus status with high specificity and sensitivity. The dataset shows that most TCR sequences were rare, while some public TCRs occurred in many donors.

A multiplex PCR was run with 60 Vbeta primers and 13 Jbeta primers. Method: immunoSEQ multiplex PCR; TCRdb's copy keeps in-frame clones and lacks some. The sample has about 140,000 clones; around 86% are singletons. On this clone: Its antigen remains unknown.

Sequencing input: PBMCs. The sequence came from a female donor in good health and CMV-seronegative.

The CDR3 region has the DNA TGTGCCAGCAGCCTAGGGACATCAGATGGCTACACCTTC. Residues: CASSLGTSDGYTF. V and J are TRBV7-2 and TRBJ1-2; a weak D match, TRBD1 (6 bases). Per germline, CDR1 SGHTA and CDR2 FQGNSA. V dropped 5 bases and J dropped 6 bases, with 13 bases sitting between them. The CDR3 is 13 residues long.